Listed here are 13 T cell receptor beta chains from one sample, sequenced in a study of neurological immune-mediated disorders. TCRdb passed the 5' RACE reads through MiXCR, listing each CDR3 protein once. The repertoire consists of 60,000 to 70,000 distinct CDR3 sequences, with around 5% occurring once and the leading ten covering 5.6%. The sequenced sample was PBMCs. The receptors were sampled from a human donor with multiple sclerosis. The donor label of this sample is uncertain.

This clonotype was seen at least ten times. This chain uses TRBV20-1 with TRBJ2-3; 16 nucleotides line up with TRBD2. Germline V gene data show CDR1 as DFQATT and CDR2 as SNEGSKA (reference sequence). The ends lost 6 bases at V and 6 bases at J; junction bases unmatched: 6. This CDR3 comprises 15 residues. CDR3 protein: CSAPGTSGGGDTQYF. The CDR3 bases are TGCAGTGCCCCAGGGACTAGCGGGGGGGGGGATACGCAGTATTTT.

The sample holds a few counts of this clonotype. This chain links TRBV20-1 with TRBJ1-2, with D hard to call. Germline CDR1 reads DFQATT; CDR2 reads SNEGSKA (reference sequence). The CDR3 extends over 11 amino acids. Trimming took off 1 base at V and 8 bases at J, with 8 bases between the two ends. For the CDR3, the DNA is TGCAGTGCTAGAGGGGCTAGAGGCTACACCTTC. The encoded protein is CSARGARGYTF.

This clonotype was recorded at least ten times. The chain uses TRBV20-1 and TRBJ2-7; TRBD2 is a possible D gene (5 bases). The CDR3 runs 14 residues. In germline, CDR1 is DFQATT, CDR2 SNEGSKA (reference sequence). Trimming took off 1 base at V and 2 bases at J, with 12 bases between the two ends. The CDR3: CSARVRGLPYEQYF. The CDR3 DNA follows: TGCAGTGCTAGAGTGAGAGGGCTTCCCTACGAGCAGTACTTC.

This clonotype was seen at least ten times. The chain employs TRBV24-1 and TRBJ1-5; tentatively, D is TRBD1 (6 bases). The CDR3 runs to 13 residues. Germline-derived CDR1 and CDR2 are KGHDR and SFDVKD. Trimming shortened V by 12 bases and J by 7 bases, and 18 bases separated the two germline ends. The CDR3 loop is CAAGSGGEQPQHF. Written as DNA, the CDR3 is TGTGCCGCCGGTTCGGGGGGCGAGCAGCCCCAGCATTTT.

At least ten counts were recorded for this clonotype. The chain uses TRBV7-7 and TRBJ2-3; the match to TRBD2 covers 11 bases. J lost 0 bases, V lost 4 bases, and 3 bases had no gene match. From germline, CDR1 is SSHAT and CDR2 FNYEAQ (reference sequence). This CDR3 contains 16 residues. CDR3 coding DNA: TGTGCCAGCAGCTCCAGACTAGCGGGGAGCACAGATACGCAGTATTTT. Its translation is CASSSRLAGSTDTQYF.

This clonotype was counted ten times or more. The CDR3 is CASSSTNTEAFF. DNA of the CDR3: TGCGCCAGCAGCTCTACGAACACTGAAGCTTTCTTT. This rearrangement joins TRBV5-1 to TRBJ1-1; D remains unclear. The V end lost 3 bases, the J end lost 1 base, and 4 bases lay between the germline ends. Germline V gene data show CDR1 as SGHRS and CDR2 as YFSETQ. CDR3 length: 12 residues.

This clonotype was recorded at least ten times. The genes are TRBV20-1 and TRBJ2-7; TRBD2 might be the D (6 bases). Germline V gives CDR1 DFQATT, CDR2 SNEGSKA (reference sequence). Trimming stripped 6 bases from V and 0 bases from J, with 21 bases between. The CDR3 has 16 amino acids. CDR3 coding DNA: TGCAGTGCGTACGCCCGGGAGACAGTGAACTCCTACGAGCAGTACTTC. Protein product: CSAYARETVNSYEQYF.

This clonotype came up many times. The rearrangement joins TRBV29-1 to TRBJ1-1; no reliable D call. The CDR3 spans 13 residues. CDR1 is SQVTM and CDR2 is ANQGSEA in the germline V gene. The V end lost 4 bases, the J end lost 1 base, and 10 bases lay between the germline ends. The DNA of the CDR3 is TGCAGCGTTGGCCTAGCATCGAACACTGAAGCTTTCTTT. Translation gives CSVGLASNTEAFF. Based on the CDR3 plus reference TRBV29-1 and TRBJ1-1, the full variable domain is SAVISQKPSRDICQRGTSLTIQCQVDSQVTMMFWYRQQPGQSLTLIATANQGSEATYESGFVIDKFPISRPNLTFSTLTVSNMSPEDSSIYLCSVGLASNTEAFFGQGTRLTVV.

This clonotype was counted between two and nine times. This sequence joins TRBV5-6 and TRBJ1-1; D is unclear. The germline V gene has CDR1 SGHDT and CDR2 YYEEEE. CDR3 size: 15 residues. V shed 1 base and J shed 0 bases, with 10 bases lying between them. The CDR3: CASSLIGGMNTEAFF. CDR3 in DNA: TGTGCCAGCAGCTTGATCGGAGGAATGAACACTGAAGCTTTCTTT.

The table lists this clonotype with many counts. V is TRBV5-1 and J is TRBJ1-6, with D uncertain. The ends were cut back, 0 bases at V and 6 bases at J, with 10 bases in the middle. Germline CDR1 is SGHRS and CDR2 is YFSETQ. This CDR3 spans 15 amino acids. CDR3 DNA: TGCGCCAGCAGCTTGGAGGGCCCGTTTAATTCACCCCTCCACTTT. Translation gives CASSLEGPFNSPLHF.

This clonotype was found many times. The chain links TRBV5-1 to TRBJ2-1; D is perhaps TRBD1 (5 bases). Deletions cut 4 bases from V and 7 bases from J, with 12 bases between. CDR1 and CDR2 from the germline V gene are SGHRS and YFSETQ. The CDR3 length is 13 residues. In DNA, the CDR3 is TGCGCCAGCAGCCCCGGACACCGTAATGAGCAGTTCTTC. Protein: CASSPGHRNEQFF.

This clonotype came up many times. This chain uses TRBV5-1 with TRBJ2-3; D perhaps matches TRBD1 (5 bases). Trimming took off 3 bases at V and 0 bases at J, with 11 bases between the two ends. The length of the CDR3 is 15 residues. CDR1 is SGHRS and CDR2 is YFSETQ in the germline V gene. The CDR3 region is CASSYQGSSTDTQYF. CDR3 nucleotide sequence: TGCGCCAGCAGCTACCAGGGATCAAGCACAGATACGCAGTATTTT.

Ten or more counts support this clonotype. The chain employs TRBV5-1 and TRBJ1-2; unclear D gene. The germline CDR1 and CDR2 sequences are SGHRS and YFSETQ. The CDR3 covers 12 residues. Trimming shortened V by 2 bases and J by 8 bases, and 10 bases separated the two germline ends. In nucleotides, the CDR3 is TGCGCCAGCAGCTTCCGCGGGGAGGGCTACACCTTC. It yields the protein CASSFRGEGYTF.